This TCR beta chain was found in a study of early stage breast cancer tumors. This CDR3 has 14 amino acids. Germline values: CDR1 GTSNPN, CDR2 SVGIG (reference sequence). The ends lost 3 bases at V and 0 bases at J; junction bases unmatched: 4. The repertoire was sequenced with immunoSEQ multiplex PCR; TCRdb's copy has only in-frame clones and lacks some. The sample holds several thousand clones, less than 75% seen once. The rearrangement links TRBV30 to TRBJ2-7; 8 nucleotides agree with TRBD1. The TCR originated in a person aged 40-50 years with breast cancer. Sequencing was performed on normal breast tissue next to the tumor. The CDR3 DNA follows: TGTGCCTGGAGGAGCACAGGGGGCTCCTACGAGCAGTACTTC. It translates to CAWRSTGGSYEQYF.